The 5 T cell receptor beta chains reported below all come from one sample, sequenced in a study of T cells after yellow fever vaccination. TCRdb reanalysed the 5' RACE reads using MiXCR and keeps one entry per CDR3 protein. Among over 300,000 distinct CDR3 sequences, around 3.9% were seen once, and the ten largest hold about 25%. Source: PBMCs, taken on the day of the yellow fever booster vaccination. These receptors all come from a man aged 18 to 29 who received the YFV17D yellow fever vaccine.

The J gene is TRBJ1-3, the V gene TRBV15, with D perhaps matching TRBD1 (6 bases). V was trimmed by 4 bases and J by 1 base, leaving 14 bases between them. This CDR3 has 16 amino acids. CDR1 is LNHNV and CDR2 is YYDKDF in the germline V gene (reference sequence). In DNA form, the CDR3 reads TGTGCCACCAGCACTCCGACAGGCCTGTCTGGAAACACCATATATTTT. Amino acids: CATSTPTGLSGNTIYF.

This chain uses TRBV5-1 with TRBJ2-7; possibly TRBD1 or TRBD2 for D (5 bases each). This CDR3 has 15 residues. Germline V lookup: CDR1 SGHRS, CDR2 YFSETQ. Between the trimmed V and J ends, which lost 1 base and 2 bases, there was a span of 13 bases. The CDR3 DNA reads as TGCGCCAGCAGCTTGTCGGGGCAGGGCCCCTACGAGCAGTACTTC. It codes for CASSLSGQGPYEQYF.

The V call is TRBV12-3 or TRBV12-4, the J call TRBJ2-3, with 11 positions matching TRBD2. This CDR3 has 19 residues. The junction had 14 bases not matched to a gene; V was cut back by 6 bases and J by 0 bases. DNA for the CDR3: TGTGCCAGCAGCCATTCGCCTCCCCTAGCGGGGGGCAGCACAGATACGCAGTATTTT. Amino acids: CASSHSPPLAGGSTDTQYF.

A note on this clonotype: A read error may be the cause here, since a much bigger clone is one base away. The genes are TRBV9 and TRBJ2-5; D gene uncertain. The CDR3 spans 13 residues. V shed 0 bases and J shed 5 bases, with 8 bases lying between them. Germline V gene lookup returns CDR1 SGDLS and CDR2 YYNGEE. The CDR3 DNA reads TGTGCCAGCAGCGTAGACTGGTCGGAGACCCAGTACTTC. Residues: CASSVDWSETQYF.

A few counts support this clonotype. The chain uses TRBV28 and TRBJ1-4; weak D call: TRBD1 (6 bases). Trimming cost V 5 bases and J 3 bases, with 16 bases left between them. This CDR3 is 16 amino acids long. The V gene's germline CDR1 is MDHEN and CDR2 SYDVKM. CDR3 region: CASSPRGPGSNEKLFF. The DNA for the CDR3 is TGTGCCAGCAGTCCCCGGGGGCCTGGCTCTAATGAAAAACTGTTTTTT.